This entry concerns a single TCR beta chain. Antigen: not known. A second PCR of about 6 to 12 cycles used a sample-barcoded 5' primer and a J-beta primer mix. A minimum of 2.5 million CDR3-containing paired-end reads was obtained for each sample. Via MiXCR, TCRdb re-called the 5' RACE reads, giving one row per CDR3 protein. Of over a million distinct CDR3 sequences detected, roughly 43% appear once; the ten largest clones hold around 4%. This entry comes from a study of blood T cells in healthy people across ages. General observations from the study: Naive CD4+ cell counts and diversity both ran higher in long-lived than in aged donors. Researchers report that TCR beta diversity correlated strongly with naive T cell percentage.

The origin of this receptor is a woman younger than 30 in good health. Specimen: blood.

The CDR3 region is CATSNYVTLDEQYF. Here the CDR3 DNA reads TGTGCCACCAGCAACTACGTTACTTTAGACGAGCAGTACTTC. This chain uses TRBV15 with TRBJ2-7; no clear D. The CDR3 has 14 amino acids. From germline, CDR1 is LNHNV and CDR2 YYDKDF (reference sequence). The ends were cut back, 4 bases at V and 5 bases at J, with 15 bases in the middle.